Given below is one T cell receptor (beta chain) in context. Participants came from around 25 US areas, aged roughly 18 to 100 years. These data originate in a study of blood T cell repertoires in COVID-19. Original processing methods: Reference gene primer amplification gave estimated nucleated cell counts. Clones were sequenced by immunoSEQ multiplex PCR, and TCRdb holds only the in-frame ones, with some missing. V and J calls and clone size are those listed in that table; D and trimming were worked out from the DNA. The sample shows hundreds of thousands of clones, around 85% of them seen only once. Losses at the gene ends were 4 bases for V and 5 bases for J; bases not matched to a gene: 11. The CDR3 runs to 16 residues. Germline V gene sequence: CDR1 SEHNR, CDR2 FQNEAQ (reference sequence).

The TCR was taken from a woman aged 45-59 years in a cohort exposed to, infected with or recovered from COVID-19 (not recorded which). The sequenced material came from PBMCs or T cells enriched from blood (not recorded which). The chain links TRBV7-9 to TRBJ2-3; TRBD1 matches at 8 bases. The CDR3 bases are TGTGCCAGCAGCTCCACCTGGACAGGGAAGGAAGATACGCAGTATTTT. Translation gives CASSSTWTGKEDTQYF.